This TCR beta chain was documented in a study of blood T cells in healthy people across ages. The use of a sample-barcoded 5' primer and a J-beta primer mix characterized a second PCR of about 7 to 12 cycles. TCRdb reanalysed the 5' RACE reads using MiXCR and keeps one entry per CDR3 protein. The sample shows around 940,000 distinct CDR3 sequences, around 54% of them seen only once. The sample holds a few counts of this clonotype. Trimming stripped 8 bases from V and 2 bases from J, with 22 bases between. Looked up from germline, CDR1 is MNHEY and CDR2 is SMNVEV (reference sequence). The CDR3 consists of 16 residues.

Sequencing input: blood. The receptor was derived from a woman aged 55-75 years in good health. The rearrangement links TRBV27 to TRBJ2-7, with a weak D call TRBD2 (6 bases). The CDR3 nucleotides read TGTGCCAGCCGCGTGCGAGGGCGGGACCAGACCTACGAGCAGTACTTC. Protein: CASRVRGRDQTYEQYF.